This TCR beta chain was retrieved from a study of a mutant IDH1 vaccine in newly diagnosed glioma. As for the study in general: The sex distribution of treated patients was approximately 62% male and roughly 38% female, with a mean age of 40.4 years.

Notes on the study in general: Alterations occurring in top peripheral T cell clonotypes seemed unrelated to pseudoprogression. Vaccine-induced immune responses occurred in 90% to 95% of patients.

A remark on this clone: The antigen is unknown.

Looked up from germline, CDR1 is SNHLY and CDR2 is FYNNEI. Between the trimmed V and J ends, which lost 2 bases and 5 bases, there was a span of 9 bases. The CDR3 totals 13 residues. Time point denoted: week 11, during vaccination. Every vaccination contained 300 ug of the mutant IDH1 20-mer peptide and was paired with topical imiquimod. Sequencing used immunoSEQ multiplex PCR; TCRdb keeps in-frame clones, though not all of them. This repertoire shows around 100,000 clones, around 90% found once; its top ten account for roughly 0.65%. This material consisted of PBMCs, taken from a glioma patient whose treatment included an IDH1 peptide vaccine. The rearrangement uses TRBV2 and TRBJ2-5; D gene uncertain. This TCR was recovered from a woman between 50 and 59 years old with glioma. The CDR3 DNA reads TGTGCCAGCAGTGAACCCAGTGTCGAGACCCAGTACTTC. Encoded protein: CASSEPSVETQYF.